This passage covers 4 T cell receptor beta chains from one sample sequenced in a study of patients and donors after allogeneic stem cell transplantation. MiXCR, applied by TCRdb to the RT-PCR reads, yields one record per CDR3 protein. The repertoire holds some 230,000 distinct CDR3 sequences, 13% to 15% seen once, with roughly 11% in the top ten. Sequencing was carried out using blood, either unsorted or a sorted T cell fraction (not recorded which). The origin of the receptors is a human donor who was either an allogeneic HSCT recipient or a stem cell or donor lymphocyte infusion donor (not recorded which). It is not recorded whose cells these are; they may come from a transplant donor.

There are many counts of this clonotype. The J gene is TRBJ1-2, the V gene TRBV11-2, with D perhaps TRBD1 (5 bases). CDR3 length equals 13 residues. Looked up from germline, CDR1 is SGHAT and CDR2 is FQNNGV. V shed 2 bases and J shed 7 bases, with 11 bases lying between them. CDR3 DNA: TGTGCCAGCAGCTTAATGGGGCAGGCTGGCTACACCTTC. Its translation: CASSLMGQAGYTF.

This clonotype was counted at least ten times. V and J are TRBV2 and TRBJ2-1; the D is unclear. Germline V gene data show CDR1 as SNHLY and CDR2 as FYNNEI. The CDR3 contains 13 residues. The V end was cut by 7 bases, the J end by 0 bases, with 7 bases between. The CDR3 loop reads CASKTGSYNEQFF. In nucleotides, the CDR3 is TGTGCCAGCAAGACCGGCTCCTACAATGAGCAGTTCTTC.

The table lists this clonotype with many counts. The V gene is TRBV2, the J gene TRBJ1-2; 7 bases are shared with TRBD1. CDR1 is SNHLY, CDR2 FYNNEI, per germline. Trimming cost V 4 bases and J 4 bases; bases outside gene matches: 9. The CDR3 is 15 amino acids. CDR3 region: CASSVTGDYGYGYTF. The CDR3 bases are TGTGCCAGCAGTGTCACAGGGGACTATGGCTATGGCTACACCTTC.

A word on this clonotype: Mismatch with germline at one junction end may stem from a read error. CDR3 protein: CASSLLGAEDF. In nucleotides, the CDR3 is TGTGCCAGCAGCTTATTGGGGGCGGAAGACTTC. The chain couples TRBV5-6 to TRBJ2-7, with D tentatively TRBD1 (6 bases). Germline CDR1 and CDR2: SGHDT and YYEEEE. CDR3 length equals 11 residues.